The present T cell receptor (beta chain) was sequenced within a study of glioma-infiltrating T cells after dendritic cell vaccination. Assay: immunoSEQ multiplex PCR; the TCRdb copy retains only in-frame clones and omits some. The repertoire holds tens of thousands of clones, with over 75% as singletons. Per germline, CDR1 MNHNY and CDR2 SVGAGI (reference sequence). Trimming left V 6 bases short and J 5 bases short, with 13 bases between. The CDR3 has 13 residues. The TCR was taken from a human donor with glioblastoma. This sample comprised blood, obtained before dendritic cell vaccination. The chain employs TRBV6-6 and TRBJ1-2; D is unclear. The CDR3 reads CASSESSHYGYTF. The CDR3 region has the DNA TGTGCCAGCAGCGAAAGCTCTCATTATGGCTACACCTTC.